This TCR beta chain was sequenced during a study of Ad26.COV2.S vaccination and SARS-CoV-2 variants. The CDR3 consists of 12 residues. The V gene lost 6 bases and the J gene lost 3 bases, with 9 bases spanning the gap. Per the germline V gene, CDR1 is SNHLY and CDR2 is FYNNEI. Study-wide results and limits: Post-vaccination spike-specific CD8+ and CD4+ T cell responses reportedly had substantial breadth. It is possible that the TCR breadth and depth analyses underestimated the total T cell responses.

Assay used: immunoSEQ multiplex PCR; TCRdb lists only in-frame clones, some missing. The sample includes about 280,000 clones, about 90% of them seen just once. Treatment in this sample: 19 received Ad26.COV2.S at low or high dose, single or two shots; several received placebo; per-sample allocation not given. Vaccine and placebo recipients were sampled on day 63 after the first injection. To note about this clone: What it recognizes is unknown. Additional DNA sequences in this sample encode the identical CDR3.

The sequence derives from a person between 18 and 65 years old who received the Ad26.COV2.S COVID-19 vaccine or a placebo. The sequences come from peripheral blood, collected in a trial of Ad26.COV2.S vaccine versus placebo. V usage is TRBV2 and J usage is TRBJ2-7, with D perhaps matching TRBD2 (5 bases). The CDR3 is CASSERGYEQYF. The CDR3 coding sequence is TGTGCCAGCAGCGAACGGGGCTACGAGCAGTACTTC.